The T cell receptor beta chain described here comes from a study of T-cell memory formation after mild COVID-19 (dated by TCRdb to 2020 to 2022). About the study as a whole: Most TCR sequence clusters were specific to one of the two donors. T-cell clones expanding and contracting after mild COVID-19 in a couple of donors were tracked by longitudinal TCRalpha and TCRbeta repertoire sequencing. Two young, previously healthy adult volunteers made up the cohort, one male and one female.

Here is what the overall study found, with its caveats: The study covered only a couple of mild cases, and larger cohorts including severe cases with pre-infection samples were considered necessary. Contracting CD4+ clones were located mainly in the CM and EM memory subsets, whereas CD8+ clones were found to be enriched in EMRA. Clones that contracted from day 15 to 85 showed balanced CD4/CD8 phenotypes, whereas a second wave of clones that expanded from day 15 to 37 leaned towards CD4+. Some responding clones were found in pre-infection memory, which suggests that pre-existing cross-reactive memory T cells took part in the SARS-CoV-2 response. The second-wave clones that peaked on day 37 were not confirmed to be SARS-CoV-2 specific.

TCRdb shows the sequencer as Illumina NovaSeq 6000. cDNA libraries for TCRalpha and TCRbeta were prepared by 5'RACE using constant-segment primers, with sample barcodes and unique molecular identifiers added. RNA was extracted from every sample with Trizol reagent. Libraries were amplified in two PCR steps, with a second sample barcode and Illumina TruSeq adapters added in the second step. The libraries were sequenced on an Illumina NovaSeq using 2 x 150 bp paired-end reads. Per the authors' processing: Reads were demultiplexed and collapsed into UMI-guided consensus sequences with migec v1.2.7. Using mixcr v2.1.11, the UMI consensuses were aligned to TRA and TRB V and J templates and assembled into clonotypes. Clonotypes were classified as expanded or contracted when called significant by both edgeR and NoisET, with noise models trained on biological replicates. edgeR calls used a false discovery rate-adjusted p below 0.01 and a log2 fold-change threshold of 1. PCA with hierarchical clustering of max-normalized trajectories of the 1000 most abundant clonotypes was used as exploratory dynamics analysis. Each responding clone was given a CD4 or CD8 phenotype based on the CD4+ and CD8+ repertoires, which had been sequenced separately. The raw public reads went through TCRdb reprocessing: fastp at Q25, MiXCR clone calling, in-frame beta chains kept. For every CDR3 protein sequence, its rows merge into one entry that carries the most common genes and DNA. These V and J calls rely on TCRdb rather than the paper's analysis. This sample comprises roughly 28,000 distinct CDR3 sequences, approximately 12% of them detected only once. The ten biggest clones cover about 15% of the sample.

This clonotype was detected many times. Its antigen has not been determined. The junction and the germline gene differ at one end; a read error may be behind it. Ficoll-Paque density gradient centrifugation was used to isolate PBMCs. According to the germline V gene (reference sequence), CDR1 reads SEHNR and CDR2 reads FQNEAQ. From cysteine to phenylalanine, the CDR3 is 13 amino acids long. Of the read, only the CDR3 DNA is kept; its 39 bases are in frame from base 1. Source material: PBMCs or a T cell subset sorted from them (not recorded which). This TCR was sampled from an adult woman who had mild COVID-19 (a few samples of this study predate the infection). The sample titles of this study are shuffled in the database, so cell type and time point are left out; the donor was told from shared clones. Recombination joined TRBV7-9 with TRBJ2-7; 7 bases in the junction line up with TRBD2. The CDR3 reads CASSLATSPAQYF. The bases read TGTGCCAGCAGCCTAGCGACTAGCCCGGCGCAGTACTTC.